This TCR beta chain came from a study of shared clonotypes between healthy human individuals. On the study more broadly: CD8 memory received one plate per donor, CD8 naive two, CD4 memory three and CD4 naive three.

Generated by immunoSEQ multiplex PCR, the TCRdb table keeps only in-frame clones and is missing some. The table includes more than 2,000,000 clones, roughly nine tenths detected once. Researchers partitioned CD4+ cells into CD45RA+ naive and CD45RA-negative memory subsets. Germline V gene lookup returns CDR1 MNHNY and CDR2 SVGAGI (reference sequence). The CDR3 is 15 amino acids. V was trimmed by 6 bases and J by 3 bases, leaving 17 bases between them. This sequence joins TRBV6-6 and TRBJ1-1, with D possibly being TRBD1 (6 bases). Sequenced: naive CD4+ T cells sorted from blood. Subset given: CD45RA+ positively selected. This sequence originates from a man aged 18 to 29 in good health. The CDR3 DNA sequence: TGTGCCAGCAGACCACAGGGTGGCCTGGACACTGAAGCTTTCTTT. It encodes CASRPQGGLDTEAFF.